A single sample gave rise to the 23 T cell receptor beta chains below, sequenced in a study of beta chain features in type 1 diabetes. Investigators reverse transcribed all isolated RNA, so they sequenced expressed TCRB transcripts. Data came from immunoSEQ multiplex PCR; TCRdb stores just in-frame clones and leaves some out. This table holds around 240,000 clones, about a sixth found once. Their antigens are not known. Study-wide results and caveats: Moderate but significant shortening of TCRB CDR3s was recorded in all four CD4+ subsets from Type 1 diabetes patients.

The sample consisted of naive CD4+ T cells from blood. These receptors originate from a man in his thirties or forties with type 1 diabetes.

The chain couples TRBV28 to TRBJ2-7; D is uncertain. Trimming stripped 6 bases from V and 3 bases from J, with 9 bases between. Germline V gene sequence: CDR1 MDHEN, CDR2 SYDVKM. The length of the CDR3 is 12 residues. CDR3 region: CASSWAGYEQYF. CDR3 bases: TGTGCCAGCAGCTGGGCAGGCTACGAGCAGTACTTC.

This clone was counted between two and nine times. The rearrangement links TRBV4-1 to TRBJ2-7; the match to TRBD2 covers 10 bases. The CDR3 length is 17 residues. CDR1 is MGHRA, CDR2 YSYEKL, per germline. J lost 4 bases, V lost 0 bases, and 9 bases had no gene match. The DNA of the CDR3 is TGCGCCAGCAGCCAAGAGCAGCGGGAGGGCCCCGGGTACGAGCAGTACTTC. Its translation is CASSQEQREGPGYEQYF.

In nucleotides, the CDR3 is TGTGCCTGGAGTGTACAGGAAGATACGCAGTATTTT. Protein product: CAWSVQEDTQYF. V and J are TRBV30 and TRBJ2-3; a weak D match, TRBD1 (5 bases). The germline gives CDR1 GTSNPN, CDR2 SVGIG (reference sequence). The CDR3 is made up of 12 amino acids. V lost 0 bases to trimming and J lost 5 bases, with 6 bases between them.

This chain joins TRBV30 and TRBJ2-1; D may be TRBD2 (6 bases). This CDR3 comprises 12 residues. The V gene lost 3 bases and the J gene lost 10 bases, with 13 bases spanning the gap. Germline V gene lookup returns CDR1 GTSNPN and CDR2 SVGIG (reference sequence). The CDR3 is CAWSVTSLEQFF. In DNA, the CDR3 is TGTGCCTGGAGCGTAACTAGCCTAGAGCAGTTCTTC.

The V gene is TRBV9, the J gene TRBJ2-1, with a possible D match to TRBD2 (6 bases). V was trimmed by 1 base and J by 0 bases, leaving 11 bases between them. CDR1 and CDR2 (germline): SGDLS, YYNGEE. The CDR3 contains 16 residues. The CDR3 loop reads CASSVRSSGSYNEQFF. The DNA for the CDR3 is TGTGCCAGCAGCGTAAGGAGTAGCGGCTCCTACAATGAGCAGTTCTTC.

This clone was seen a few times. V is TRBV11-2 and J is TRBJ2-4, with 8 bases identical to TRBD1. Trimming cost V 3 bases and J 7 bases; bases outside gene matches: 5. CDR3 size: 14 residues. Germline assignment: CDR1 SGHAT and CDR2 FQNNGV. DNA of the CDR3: TGTGCCAGCAGCTTGCCAGGGGGCAGGAACATTCAGTACTTC. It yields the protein CASSLPGGRNIQYF.

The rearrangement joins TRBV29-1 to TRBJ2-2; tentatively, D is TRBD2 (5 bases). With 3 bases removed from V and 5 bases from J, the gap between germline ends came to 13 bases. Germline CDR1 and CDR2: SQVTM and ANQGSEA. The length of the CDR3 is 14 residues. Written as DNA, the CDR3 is TGCAGCGTTGAGGCGATCGGGGATACCGGGGAGCTGTTTTTT. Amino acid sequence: CSVEAIGDTGELFF.

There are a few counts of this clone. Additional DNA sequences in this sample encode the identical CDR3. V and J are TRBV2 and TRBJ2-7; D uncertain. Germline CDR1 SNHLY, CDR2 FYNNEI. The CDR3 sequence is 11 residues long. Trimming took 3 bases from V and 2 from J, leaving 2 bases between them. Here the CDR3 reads CASSEPYEQYF. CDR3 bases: TGTGCCAGCAGTGAGCCCTACGAGCAGTACTTC.

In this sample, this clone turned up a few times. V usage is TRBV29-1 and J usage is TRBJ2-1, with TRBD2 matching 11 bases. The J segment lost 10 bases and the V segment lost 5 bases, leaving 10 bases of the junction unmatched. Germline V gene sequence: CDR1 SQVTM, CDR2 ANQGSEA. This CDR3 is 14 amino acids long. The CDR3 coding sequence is TGCAGCGTTTGCTCGCTAGCGGGAGGAGGAGAGCAGTTCTTC. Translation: CSVCSLAGGGEQFF.

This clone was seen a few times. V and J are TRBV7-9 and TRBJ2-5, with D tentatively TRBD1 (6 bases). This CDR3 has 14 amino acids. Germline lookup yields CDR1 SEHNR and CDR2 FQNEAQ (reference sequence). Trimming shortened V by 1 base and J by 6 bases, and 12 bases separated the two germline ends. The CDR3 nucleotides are TGTGCCAGCAGCTTAGGCGAACAGGGAAAGACCCAGTACTTC. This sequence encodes CASSLGEQGKTQYF.

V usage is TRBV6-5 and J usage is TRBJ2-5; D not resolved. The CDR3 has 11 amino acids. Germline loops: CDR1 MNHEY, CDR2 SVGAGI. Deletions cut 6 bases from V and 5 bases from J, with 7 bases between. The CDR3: CASSQAETQYF. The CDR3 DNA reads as TGTGCCAGCAGCCAAGCGGAGACCCAGTACTTC.

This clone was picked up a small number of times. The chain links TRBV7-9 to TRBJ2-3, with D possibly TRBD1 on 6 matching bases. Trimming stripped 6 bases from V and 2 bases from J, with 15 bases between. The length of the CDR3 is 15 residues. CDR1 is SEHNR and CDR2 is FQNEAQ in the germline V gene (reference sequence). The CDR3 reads CASRRRQGPTDTQYF. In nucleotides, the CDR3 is TGTGCCAGCAGACGACGTCAGGGGCCCACAGATACGCAGTATTTT. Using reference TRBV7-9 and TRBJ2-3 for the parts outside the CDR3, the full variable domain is DTGVSQNPRHKITKRGQNVTFRCDPISEHNRLYWYRQTLGQGPEFLTYFQNEAQLEKSRLLSDRFSAERPKGSFSTLEIQRTEQGDSAMYLCASRRRQGPTDTQYFGPGTRLTVL.

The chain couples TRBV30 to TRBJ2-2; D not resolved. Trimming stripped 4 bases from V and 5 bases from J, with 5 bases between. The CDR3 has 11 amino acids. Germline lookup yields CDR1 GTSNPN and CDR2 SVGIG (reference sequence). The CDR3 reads CAWTRTGELFF. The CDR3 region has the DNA TGTGCCTGGACCAGAACCGGGGAGCTGTTTTTT.

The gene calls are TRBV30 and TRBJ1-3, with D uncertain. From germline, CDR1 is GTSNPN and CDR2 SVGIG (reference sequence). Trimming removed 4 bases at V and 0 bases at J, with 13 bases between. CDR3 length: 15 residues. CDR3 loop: CAWTLGILSGNTIYF. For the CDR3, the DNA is TGTGCCTGGACCCTGGGGATCCTCTCTGGAAACACCATATATTTT.

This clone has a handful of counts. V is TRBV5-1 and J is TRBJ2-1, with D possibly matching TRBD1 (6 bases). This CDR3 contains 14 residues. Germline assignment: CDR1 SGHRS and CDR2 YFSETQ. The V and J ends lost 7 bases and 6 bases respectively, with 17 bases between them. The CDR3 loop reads CASSDSTGSNEQFF. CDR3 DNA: TGCGCCAGCTCTGATTCTACAGGGTCCAATGAGCAGTTCTTC.

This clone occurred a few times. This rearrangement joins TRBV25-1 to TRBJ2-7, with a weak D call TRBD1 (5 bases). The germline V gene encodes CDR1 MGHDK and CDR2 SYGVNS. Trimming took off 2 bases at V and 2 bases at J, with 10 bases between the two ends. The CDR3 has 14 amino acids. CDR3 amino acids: CASSEAGNPYEQYF. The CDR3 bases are TGTGCCAGCAGTGAAGCAGGGAACCCCTACGAGCAGTACTTC.

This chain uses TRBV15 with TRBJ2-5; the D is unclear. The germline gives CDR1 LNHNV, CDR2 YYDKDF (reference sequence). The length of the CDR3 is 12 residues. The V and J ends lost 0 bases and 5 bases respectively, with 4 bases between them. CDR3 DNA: TGTGCCACCAGCAGAGAAGGTGAGACCCAGTACTTC. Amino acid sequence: CATSREGETQYF.

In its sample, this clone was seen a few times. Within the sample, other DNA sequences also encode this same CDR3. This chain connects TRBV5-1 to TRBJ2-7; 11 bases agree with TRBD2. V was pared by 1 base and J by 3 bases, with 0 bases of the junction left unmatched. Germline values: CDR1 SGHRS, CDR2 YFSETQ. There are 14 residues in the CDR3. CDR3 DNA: TGCGCCAGCAGCTTGACTAGCGGGAGCTACGAGCAGTACTTC. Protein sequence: CASSLTSGSYEQYF.

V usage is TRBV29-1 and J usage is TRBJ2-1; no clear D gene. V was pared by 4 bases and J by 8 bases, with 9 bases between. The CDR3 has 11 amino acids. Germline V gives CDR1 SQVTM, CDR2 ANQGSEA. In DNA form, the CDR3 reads TGCAGCGTTGCGGGTGTTGATGAGCAGTTCTTC. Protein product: CSVAGVDEQFF.

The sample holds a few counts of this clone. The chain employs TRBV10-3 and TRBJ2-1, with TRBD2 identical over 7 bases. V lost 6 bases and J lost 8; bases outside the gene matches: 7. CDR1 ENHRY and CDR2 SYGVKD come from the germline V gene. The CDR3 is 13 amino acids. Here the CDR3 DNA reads TGTGCCATCAGAACCGGGACTACATATGAGCAGTTCTTC. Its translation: CAIRTGTTYEQFF.

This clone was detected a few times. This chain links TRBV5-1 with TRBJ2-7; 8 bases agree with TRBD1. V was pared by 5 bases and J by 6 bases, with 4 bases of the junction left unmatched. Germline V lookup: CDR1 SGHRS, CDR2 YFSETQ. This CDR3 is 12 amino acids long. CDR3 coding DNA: TGCGCCAGCAGACGCGACAGGGGCGAGCAGTACTTC. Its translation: CASRRDRGEQYF.

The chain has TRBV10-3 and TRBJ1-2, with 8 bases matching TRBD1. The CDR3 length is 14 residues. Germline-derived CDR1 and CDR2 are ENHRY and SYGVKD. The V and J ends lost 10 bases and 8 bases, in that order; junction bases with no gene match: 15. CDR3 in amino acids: CATLPQGAVRGYTF. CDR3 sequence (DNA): TGTGCCACCCTACCCCAGGGGGCGGTAAGAGGCTACACCTTC.

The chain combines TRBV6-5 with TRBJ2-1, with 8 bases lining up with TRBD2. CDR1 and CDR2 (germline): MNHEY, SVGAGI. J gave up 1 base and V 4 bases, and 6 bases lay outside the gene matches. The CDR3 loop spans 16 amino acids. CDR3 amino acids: CASSSSGLGSYNEQFF. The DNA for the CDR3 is TGTGCCAGCAGTTCTAGCGGGCTAGGATCCTACAATGAGCAGTTCTTC.